The 2 T cell receptor beta chains in this list originate from one sample, sequenced in a study of T cell repertoires in cytomegalovirus infection. TCRdb itself ran the reads through MiXCR, one entry per CDR3 protein. The table has 230,000 or so distinct CDR3 sequences, approximately 15% seen once; the top ten hold approximately 51%. Specimen: CD8+ T cells from PBMCs. The receptors come from a human donor in good health (CMV status not recorded). Some clones in this sample may be carry-over from other donors' samples.

At least ten counts were recorded for this clonotype. The chain carries TRBV11-2 and TRBJ1-4, with TRBD1 identical over 12 bases. After removal of 6 bases from V and 2 bases from J, the junction contained 1 base not matched to a gene. Per the germline V gene, CDR1 is SGHAT and CDR2 is FQNNGV. The CDR3 covers 15 residues. DNA for the CDR3: TGTGCCAGCAGGGGACAGGGGGCGACTAATGAAAAACTGTTTTTT. Translated: CASRGQGATNEKLFF.

This clonotype was seen only a few times. This chain uses TRBV25-1 with TRBJ2-1; D is unresolved. CDR3 size: 15 residues. The V gene's germline CDR1 is MGHDK and CDR2 SYGVNS. The V end was cut by 4 bases, the J end by 0 bases, with 10 bases between. The CDR3 bases are TGTGCCAGCAGTGCGACACTTAGCTCCTACAATGAGCAGTTCTTC. This translates into CASSATLSSYNEQFF.